The 7 T cell receptor beta chains below all came from one sample that was sequenced in a study of response to subunit inactivated influenza vaccine. One entry per CDR3 protein, called by TCRdb with MiXCR from the RT-PCR reads. This table has about 500,000 distinct CDR3 sequences, approximately 16% appearing once. Material: CD4+ T cells sorted from PBMCs, obtained less than 30 months after vaccination. The receptors here all came from a man between 50 and 75 years old who received an inactivated influenza vaccine.

This clonotype was seen a few times. The rearrangement joins TRBV5-1 to TRBJ2-7; D gene ambiguous. Per germline, CDR1 SGHRS and CDR2 YFSETQ. Between the trimmed V and J ends, which lost 4 bases and 1 base, there was a span of 12 bases. The CDR3 runs 14 residues. In DNA, the CDR3 is TGCGCCAGCAGCCCTCCCGGATATTCCTACGAGCAGTACTTC. Its protein product is CASSPPGYSYEQYF.

This clonotype was seen many times. The V call is TRBV4-1, the J call TRBJ2-4, with a weak D call TRBD2 (5 bases). Trimming pared 1 base from V and 7 bases from J, leaving 8 bases between. Per the germline V gene, CDR1 is MGHRA and CDR2 is YSYEKL. The CDR3 spans 13 residues. The CDR3 reads CASSQVGLNIQYF. CDR3 DNA sequence: TGCGCCAGCAGCCAAGTAGGACTTAACATTCAGTACTTC.

The chain recombines TRBV7-9 with TRBJ1-1; D is unclear. CDR3 size: 13 residues. The ends were cut back, 1 base at V and 8 bases at J, with 11 bases in the middle. Per germline, CDR1 SEHNR and CDR2 FQNEAQ (reference sequence). CDR3 DNA: TGTGCCAGCAGCTTAGGTAGGCTATCGGAAGCTTTCTTT. Translated, it gives CASSLGRLSEAFF.

The J gene is TRBJ1-2, the V gene TRBV12-3 or TRBV12-4, with TRBD1 matching 9 bases. CDR3 length equals 16 residues. The J segment lost 4 bases and the V segment lost 5 bases, leaving 11 bases of the junction unmatched. DNA of the CDR3: TGTGCCAGCAGTGCTACCCCCGGGACAGGGACCTATGGCTACACCTTC. It is translated as CASSATPGTGTYGYTF.

The chain uses TRBV7-2 and TRBJ1-6; D is possibly TRBD1 (5 bases). CDR1 is SGHTA, CDR2 FQGNSA, per germline. Trimming shortened V by 5 bases and J by 10 bases, and 18 bases separated the two germline ends. This CDR3 spans 15 amino acids. The chain's CDR3 is CASSPRGLLNSPLHF. Written as DNA, the CDR3 is TGTGCCAGCAGCCCTAGGGGACTGTTGAACTCACCCCTCCACTTT.

The CDR3 nucleotides are TGTGCCAGTAGACCACCCGGGGCCCCGGACGAGCAGTACTTC. It specifies CASRPPGAPDEQYF. This rearrangement joins TRBV19 to TRBJ2-7; TRBD1 or TRBD2 may be the D gene (5 bases each). Per the germline V gene, CDR1 is LNHDA and CDR2 is SQIVND (reference sequence). The CDR3 covers 14 residues. V lost 6 bases and J 5 bases, leaving 17 bases between the germline ends.

In its sample, this clonotype was seen a few times. The genes are TRBV15 and TRBJ2-2; possibly TRBD2 for D (6 bases). Germline CDR1 and CDR2: LNHNV and YYDKDF (reference sequence). The CDR3 runs 13 residues. As DNA, the CDR3 is TGTGCGACTGGACGGGGGTTTGGCGGGGAGCTGTTTTTT. Translating it yields CATGRGFGGELFF.